This entry lists 28 T cell receptor beta chains sequenced from one sample in a study of PD-L1 blockade in urothelial cancer. Measured with immunoSEQ multiplex PCR; TCRdb has only the in-frame clones, and not every one. The sample has about 81,000 clones, more than 90% seen once. The material sequenced was PBMCs, taken around atezolizumab (anti-PD-L1) treatment. The receptor source for this set is a man between 60 and 75 years old with urothelial cancer.

The V call is TRBV28, the J call TRBJ1-5, with 9 positions matching TRBD1. Germline CDR1 is MDHEN and CDR2 is SYDVKM. V dropped 7 bases and J dropped 0; count of bases not matched to a gene: 13. This CDR3 is 18 amino acids long. The DNA of the CDR3 is TGTGCCAGCACTCAATTAGGGGACAGGGACTATAGCAATCAGCCCCAGCATTTT. Translated, it gives CASTQLGDRDYSNQPQHF.

The sample holds one count of this clone. V is TRBV14 and J is TRBJ1-6; no definite D call. CDR1 is SGHDN and CDR2 is FVKESK in the germline V gene. This CDR3 comprises 14 residues. V dropped 4 bases and J dropped 6 bases, with 10 bases sitting between them. The CDR3, as DNA: TGTGCCAGCAGCCCTGACACAGCTAATTCACCCCTCCACTTT. Translated, it gives CASSPDTANSPLHF.

This clone has more than one count but fewer than ten. The chain employs TRBV7-2 and TRBJ1-1; D is possibly TRBD1 (5 bases). The CDR3 length is 15 residues. The germline V and J ends were trimmed by 1 base and 11 bases, with 20 bases remaining between them. Germline V gene sequence: CDR1 SGHTA, CDR2 FQGNSA. The CDR3 reads CASSLGGLNQIMAFF. CDR3 nucleotide sequence: TGTGCCAGCAGCTTAGGGGGCCTGAACCAAATCATGGCTTTCTTT.

This chain links TRBV5-1 with TRBJ1-2; TRBD1 matches at 7 bases. This CDR3 comprises 13 residues. Germline CDR1 and CDR2: SGHRS and YFSETQ. The V gene end was trimmed by 4 bases and the J gene end by 2 bases; junction bases not matched to a gene: 2. The CDR3 sequence: CASSQTGNYGYTF. CDR3 DNA sequence: TGCGCCAGCAGCCAGACAGGGAACTATGGCTACACCTTC.

V usage is TRBV5-1 and J usage is TRBJ2-1; TRBD2 matches 8 bases. In germline, CDR1 is SGHRS, CDR2 YFSETQ. V gave up 0 bases and J gave up 7 bases; unmatched junction bases: 6. The CDR3 sequence is 15 residues long. The CDR3 DNA is TGCGCCAGCAGCTTGGGGGGTGCTAGCGGGAATGAGCAGTTCTTC. Translating it yields CASSLGGASGNEQFF.

The CDR3 region has the DNA TGTGCCAGCAGCAAAAGCGGGCTAGCGGGAGCCAGCTCCTACGAGCAGTACTTC. It encodes CASSKSGLAGASSYEQYF. The chain combines TRBV7-9 with TRBJ2-7; TRBD2 matches 10 bases. V shed 5 bases, J shed 0 bases, and the junction held 13 bases outside the gene matches. CDR3 length equals 18 residues. The germline CDR1 and CDR2 sequences are SEHNR and FQNEAQ (reference sequence).

This clone has a single count. The J gene is TRBJ1-2, the V gene TRBV5-1; 7 bases are shared with TRBD1. V lost 0 bases to trimming and J lost 8 bases; unmatched junction nucleotides: 13. CDR1 and CDR2 (germline): SGHRS, YFSETQ. This CDR3 is built from 16 residues. This chain's CDR3 is CASSLAGQGGNRGYTF. CDR3 nucleotides: TGCGCCAGCAGCTTGGCCGGTCAGGGGGGTAATAGAGGCTACACCTTC.

The gene calls are TRBV7-3 and TRBJ2-5, with D maybe TRBD2 (5 bases). The V gene's germline CDR1 is SGHTA and CDR2 FQGTGA. CDR3 length: 14 amino acids. The ends were cut back, 0 bases at V and 7 bases at J, with 12 bases in the middle. CDR3 sequence: CASSLTSGLSTQYF. CDR3 DNA sequence: TGTGCCAGCAGCTTAACGTCGGGGTTATCGACCCAGTACTTC.

The chain uses TRBV6-5 and TRBJ2-5; 8 bases are a match to TRBD2. The CDR3 covers 14 residues. CDR1 is MNHEY, CDR2 SVGAGI, per germline. Trimming took 4 bases from V and 2 from J; bases not matched to a gene: 3. CDR3 loop: CASSFSSGQETQYF. The CDR3 DNA reads as TGTGCCAGCAGTTTCTCTAGCGGGCAAGAGACCCAGTACTTC.

The chain joins TRBV2 to TRBJ2-2; 8 positions match TRBD2. This CDR3 is built from 14 residues. Trimming removed 8 bases from V and 1 base from J; junction bases left unmatched: 3. The germline V gene encodes CDR1 SNHLY and CDR2 FYNNEI. The CDR3 nucleotides are TGTGCCAGCTCTCTAGCGGGGAACACCGGGGAGCTGTTTTTT. Translated: CASSLAGNTGELFF.

The V and J genes are TRBV6-5 and TRBJ2-7, with D perhaps TRBD1 (5 bases). V was clipped by 0 bases and J by 3 bases, with 15 bases between them. Germline assignment: CDR1 MNHEY and CDR2 SVGAGI. CDR3 length equals 16 residues. The CDR3, as DNA: TGTGCCAGCAGTTACTCGTACAGGACAAAAGGCTACGAGCAGTACTTC. Its translation is CASSYSYRTKGYEQYF.

The rearrangement uses TRBV7-9 and TRBJ1-2, with D possibly being TRBD1 (5 bases). CDR3 size: 10 residues. CDR1 and CDR2 (germline): SEHNR, FQNEAQ (reference sequence). CDR3 residues: CEGRDPGYTF. In nucleotides, the CDR3 is TGTGAGGGGCGGGACCCGGGCTACACCTTC. Using reference TRBV7-9 and TRBJ1-2 for the parts outside the CDR3, the full variable domain is DTGVSQNPRHKITKRGQNVTFRCDPISEHNRLYWYRQTLGQGPEFLTYFQNEAQLEKSRLLSDRFSAERPKGSFSTLEIQRTEQGDSAMYLCEGRDPGYTFGSGTRLTVV.

A single count supports this clone. The CDR3 region has the DNA TGTGCCAGCAGCGTAGCCTCGAGCTCCTACAATGAGCAGTTCTTC. Translated: CASSVASSSYNEQFF. This chain links TRBV9 with TRBJ2-1; D gene unclear. This CDR3 is 15 amino acids long. The V end lost 0 bases, the J end lost 0 bases, and 7 bases lay between the germline ends. CDR1 SGDLS and CDR2 YYNGEE come from the germline V gene.

V usage is TRBV28 and J usage is TRBJ2-2; 8 positions match TRBD2. The V and J ends lost 7 bases and 0 bases, in that order; junction bases with no gene match: 4. This CDR3 spans 15 amino acids. Looked up from germline, CDR1 is MDHEN and CDR2 is SYDVKM. Here the CDR3 reads CASTGRGANTGELFF. The CDR3 DNA follows: TGTGCCAGCACCGGGAGGGGGGCGAACACCGGGGAGCTGTTTTTT. The variable domain in full, completed from reference TRBV28 and TRBJ2-2, reads DVKVTQSSRYLVKRTGEKVFLECVQDMDHENMFWYRQDPGLGLRLIYFSYDVKMKEKGDIPEGYSVSREKKERFSLILESASTNQTSMYLCASTGRGANTGELFFGEGSRLTVL.

The V gene is TRBV19, the J gene TRBJ1-1; the D gene is possibly TRBD1 (6 bases). V was trimmed by 6 bases and J by 10 bases, leaving 15 bases between them. Germline V gene lookup returns CDR1 LNHDA and CDR2 SQIVND (reference sequence). The length of the CDR3 is 12 residues. The CDR3 spells CASSWLGQGAFF. The DNA of the CDR3 is TGTGCCAGTAGCTGGTTGGGACAAGGAGCTTTCTTT.

This clone was seen only once. The chain employs TRBV7-8 and TRBJ2-1, with D maybe TRBD2 (7 bases). CDR1 SGHVS and CDR2 FQNEAQ come from the germline V gene. V lost 1 base to trimming and J lost 6 bases, with 13 bases between them. CDR3 size: 15 residues. In nucleotides, the CDR3 is TGTGCCAGCAGCTTAGAGGGGGGGTGGGGCAATGAGCAGTTCTTC. Encoded protein: CASSLEGGWGNEQFF. The variable domain in full, with the rest retrieved from reference TRBV7-8 and TRBJ2-1, is GAGVSQSPRYKVAKRGQDVALRCDPISGHVSLFWYQQALGQGPEFLTYFQNEAQLDKSGLPSDRFFAERPEGSVSTLKIQRTQQEDSAVYLCASSLEGGWGNEQFFGPGTRLTVL.

DNA for the CDR3: TGTGCCATCCAGGACTTTACAGATACGCAGTATTTT. As protein: CAIQDFTDTQYF. The chain recombines TRBV28 with TRBJ2-3; tentative D call: TRBD2 (5 bases). The length of the CDR3 is 12 residues. CDR1 and CDR2 (germline): MDHEN, SYDVKM. Trimming left V 10 bases short and J 3 bases short, with 11 bases between.

The chain employs TRBV10-2 and TRBJ2-3, with D possibly being TRBD2 (7 bases). V lost 4 bases, J lost 6 bases, and 11 bases lay in between. CDR3 size: 13 residues. In germline, CDR1 is WSHSY, CDR2 SAAADI. CDR3 residues: CASSVGGADTQYF. The CDR3 region has the DNA TGCGCCAGCAGTGTTGGGGGGGCCGATACGCAGTATTTT.

V and J are TRBV7-9 and TRBJ2-7, with D possibly matching TRBD2 (5 bases). The CDR3 extends over 14 amino acids. Germline V CDR1 and CDR2: SEHNR, FQNEAQ (reference sequence). V lost 1 base and J 11 bases, leaving 18 bases between the germline ends. The CDR3 reads CASSLEAGPIKKYF. CDR3 DNA: TGTGCCAGCAGCTTAGAGGCGGGCCCTATAAAGAAGTACTTC. The variable domain in full, completed from reference TRBV7-9 and TRBJ2-7, reads DTGVSQNPRHKITKRGQNVTFRCDPISEHNRLYWYRQTLGQGPEFLTYFQNEAQLEKSRLLSDRFSAERPKGSFSTLEIQRTEQGDSAMYLCASSLEAGPIKKYFGPGTRLTVT.

This sequence joins TRBV5-1 and TRBJ2-1; TRBD2 agrees at 14 bases. V gave up 4 bases and J gave up 8 bases; unmatched junction bases: 2. The CDR3 totals 14 residues. Germline loops: CDR1 SGHRS, CDR2 YFSETQ. The DNA for the CDR3 is TGCGCCAGCAGCACGGGACTAGCGGGAGATGAGCAGTTCTTC. It is translated as CASSTGLAGDEQFF.

The count of this clone is one. As DNA, the CDR3 is TGCAGCGCCGGGGGGGACATATACAATGAGCAGTTCTTC. Translated: CSAGGDIYNEQFF. The rearrangement uses TRBV29-1 and TRBJ2-1, with TRBD2 matching over 8 bases. The CDR3 length is 13 residues. CDR1 is SQVTM, CDR2 ANQGSEA, per germline. The V gene end was trimmed by 7 bases and the J gene end by 4 bases; junction bases not matched to a gene: 6.

This chain uses TRBV7-2 with TRBJ2-2, with D possibly TRBD1 on 6 matching bases. From germline, CDR1 is SGHTA and CDR2 FQGNSA. The germline V and J ends were trimmed by 1 base and 1 base, with 7 bases remaining between them. The CDR3 contains 15 residues. CDR3: CASSLVGGNTGELFF. CDR3 nucleotide sequence: TGTGCCAGCAGCTTAGTAGGGGGGAACACCGGGGAGCTGTTTTTT.

This clone came up once. V usage is TRBV9 and J usage is TRBJ2-3; D not certain. CDR1 SGDLS and CDR2 YYNGEE come from the germline V gene. Trimming stripped 0 bases from V and 2 bases from J, with 13 bases between. This CDR3 has 16 residues. The CDR3: CASSVAPQQTTDTQYF. The CDR3 nucleotides read TGTGCCAGCAGCGTAGCCCCACAACAGACCACAGATACGCAGTATTTT.

V and J are TRBV5-1 and TRBJ2-7, with TRBD2 matching 8 bases. CDR3 size: 15 residues. Germline CDR1 SGHRS, CDR2 YFSETQ. V lost 3 bases to trimming and J lost 3 bases; unmatched junction nucleotides: 8. The CDR3 reads CASSSSGLGGYEQYF. CDR3 nucleotides: TGCGCCAGCAGCTCGTCGGGACTAGGAGGCTACGAGCAGTACTTC.

This clone was recorded only once. The chain joins TRBV5-1 to TRBJ2-7, with TRBD1 identical over 9 bases. Germline CDR1 SGHRS, CDR2 YFSETQ. J gave up 5 bases and V 0 bases, and 6 bases lay outside the gene matches. This CDR3 is 15 amino acids long. CDR3 in amino acids: CASSLDGQGTDEQYF. CDR3 nucleotide sequence: TGCGCCAGCAGCTTGGACGGACAGGGGACGGACGAGCAGTACTTC.

The V call is TRBV6-1, the J call TRBJ2-3, with D perhaps TRBD1 (7 bases). The length of the CDR3 is 15 residues. V shed 3 bases and J shed 1 base, with 11 bases lying between them. From germline, CDR1 is MNHNS and CDR2 SASEGT. The CDR3 loop reads CASSDQGGRTDTQYF. CDR3 bases: TGTGCCAGCAGTGATCAGGGGGGACGCACAGATACGCAGTATTTT.

The J gene is TRBJ2-2, the V gene TRBV5-1, with 8 nucleotides matching TRBD1. The CDR3 runs 16 residues. The germline gives CDR1 SGHRS, CDR2 YFSETQ. The V gene end was trimmed by 0 bases and the J gene end by 2 bases; junction bases not matched to a gene: 3. CDR3 amino acids: CASSLAGQGNTGELFF. The CDR3, as DNA: TGCGCCAGCAGCTTGGCAGGACAGGGCAACACCGGGGAGCTGTTTTTT.

CDR3 sequence (DNA): TGCGCCAGCAGCTTGGCCCTAAATGGTGAAGCTTTCTTT. This encodes CASSLALNGEAFF. The V call is TRBV5-1, the J call TRBJ1-1; D gene uncertain. V lost 0 bases and J lost 7, with 10 bases in between. Germline V gene data show CDR1 as SGHRS and CDR2 as YFSETQ. This CDR3 spans 13 amino acids.